The clone carrying this T cell receptor (beta chain) was detected a few times. Its target is unknown. The sample comes from a study of T cell responses to AZD1222 COVID-19 vaccine. Generated by immunoSEQ multiplex PCR, the TCRdb table keeps only in-frame clones and is missing some. The profile shows more than 90,000 clones, roughly 86% of them singletons. Findings and limits, study-wide: Breadth and depth of Spike-specific TCRs rose after two AZD1222 doses. Baseline antibody screening turned up just six seropositive AZD1222 recipients. Repertoire sampling occurred only after the peak T cell response.

Germline V CDR1 and CDR2: MNHNY, SVGAGI (reference sequence). Between the trimmed V and J ends, which lost 6 bases and 6 bases, there was a span of 9 bases. The CDR3 spans 13 residues. The sequence derives from an adult who received the AZD1222 COVID-19 vaccine. Specimen: peripheral blood, collected 28 days after the second AZD1222 dose. The chain is built from TRBV6-6 and TRBJ1-6; D uncertain. CDR3 region: CASRRWGNSPLHF. In DNA form, the CDR3 reads TGTGCCAGCAGGAGATGGGGTAATTCACCCCTCCACTTT.